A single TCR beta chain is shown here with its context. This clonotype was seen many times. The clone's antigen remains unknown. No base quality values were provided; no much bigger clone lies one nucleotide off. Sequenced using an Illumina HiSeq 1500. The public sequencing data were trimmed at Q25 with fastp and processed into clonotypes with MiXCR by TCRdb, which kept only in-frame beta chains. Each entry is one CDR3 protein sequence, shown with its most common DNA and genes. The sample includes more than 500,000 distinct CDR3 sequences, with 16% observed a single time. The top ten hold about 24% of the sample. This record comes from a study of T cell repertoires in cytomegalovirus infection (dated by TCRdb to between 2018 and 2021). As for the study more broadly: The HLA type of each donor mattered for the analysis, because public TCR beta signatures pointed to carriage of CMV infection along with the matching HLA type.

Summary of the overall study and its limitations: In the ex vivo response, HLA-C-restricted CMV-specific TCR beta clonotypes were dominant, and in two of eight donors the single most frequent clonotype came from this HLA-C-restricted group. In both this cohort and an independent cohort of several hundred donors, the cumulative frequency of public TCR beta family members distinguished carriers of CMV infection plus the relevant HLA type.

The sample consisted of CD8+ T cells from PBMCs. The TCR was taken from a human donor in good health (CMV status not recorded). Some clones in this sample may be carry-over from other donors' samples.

The DNA is as follows: TGTGCCAGCAGCGACTCTGCGGGAGAGGCGGGAGATACGCAGTATTTT. Protein translation: CASSDSAGEAGDTQYF. This receptor chain uses TRBV7-9 and TRBJ2-3; a stretch of 7 junction bases matches TRBD2. Taken from the germline V gene (reference sequence), the CDR1 and CDR2 loops are SEHNR and FQNEAQ. Trimming removed 5 bases from V and 5 bases from J; the gene matches leave 13 bases unexplained. The CDR3, from cysteine to phenylalanine, totals 16 residues. The read is trimmed to its CDR3 DNA, 48 bases read in frame from base 1. Joined to the reference TRBV7-9 and TRBJ2-3 proteins, this CDR3 gives the full variable domain: DTGVSQNPRHKITKRGQNVTFRCDPISEHNRLYWYRQTLGQGPEFLTYFQNEAQLEKSRLLSDRFSAERPKGSFSTLEIQRTEQGDSAMYLCASSDSAGEAGDTQYFGPGTRLTVL.